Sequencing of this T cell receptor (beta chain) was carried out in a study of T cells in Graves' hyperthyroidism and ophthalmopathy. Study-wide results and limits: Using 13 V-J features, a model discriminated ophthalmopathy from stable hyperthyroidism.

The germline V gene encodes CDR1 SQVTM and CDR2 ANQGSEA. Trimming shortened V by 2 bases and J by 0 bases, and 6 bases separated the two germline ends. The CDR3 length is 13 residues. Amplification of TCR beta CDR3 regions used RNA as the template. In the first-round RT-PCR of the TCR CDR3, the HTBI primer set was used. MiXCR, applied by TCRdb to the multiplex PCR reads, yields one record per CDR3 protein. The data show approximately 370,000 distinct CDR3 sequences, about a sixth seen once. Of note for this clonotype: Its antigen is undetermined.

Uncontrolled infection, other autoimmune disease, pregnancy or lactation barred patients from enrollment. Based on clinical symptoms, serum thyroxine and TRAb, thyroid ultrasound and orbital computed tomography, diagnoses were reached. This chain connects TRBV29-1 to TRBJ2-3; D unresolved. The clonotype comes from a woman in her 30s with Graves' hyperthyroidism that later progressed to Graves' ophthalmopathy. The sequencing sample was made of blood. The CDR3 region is CSVEHPSTDTQYF. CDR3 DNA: TGCAGCGTTGAACATCCCAGCACAGATACGCAGTATTTT.